These 7 T cell receptor beta chains were sequenced from one sample in a study of cytomegalovirus exposure and HLA in healthy donors. Researchers ran the PCR with 60 Vbeta and 13 Jbeta primers. Method: immunoSEQ multiplex PCR; TCRdb's copy keeps in-frame clones and lacks some. The sample contains about 160,000 clones, 84% of which appear only once. Sequenced sample: PBMCs. The receptors derive from a man aged 45-60 years in good health and CMV-seropositive.

This chain connects TRBV6-1 to TRBJ2-7, with 8 bases fitting TRBD1. The germline CDR1 and CDR2 sequences are MNHNS and SASEGT. Trimming removed 6 bases from V and 7 bases from J; junction bases left unmatched: 14. The CDR3 runs 15 residues. CDR3 nucleotide sequence: TGTGCCAGCAGCAAGGGCGGGCAGGGGGCTCGAGAGCAGTACTTC. Translated: CASSKGGQGAREQYF.

This sequence joins TRBV10-3 and TRBJ1-2; D is ambiguous. V was clipped by 4 bases and J by 1 base, with 10 bases between them. The CDR3 runs to 14 residues. CDR1 ENHRY and CDR2 SYGVKD come from the germline V gene. CDR3 residues: CAISAATVNYGYTF. The CDR3 DNA is TGTGCCATCAGTGCAGCGACCGTTAACTATGGCTACACCTTC.

The J gene is TRBJ2-6, the V gene TRBV29-1; TRBD1 matches 9 bases. Germline V lookup: CDR1 SQVTM, CDR2 ANQGSEA. The CDR3 has 16 amino acids. The ends lost 5 bases at V and 1 base at J; junction bases unmatched: 6. The CDR3 loop reads CSVLQGARSGANVLTF. The CDR3 coding sequence is TGCAGCGTTTTACAGGGGGCTCGATCTGGGGCCAACGTCCTGACTTTC.

The chain uses TRBV5-1 and TRBJ1-4; D may be TRBD1 (5 bases). V shed 0 bases and J shed 7 bases, with 13 bases lying between them. The V gene's germline CDR1 is SGHRS and CDR2 YFSETQ. The CDR3 loop spans 15 amino acids. In DNA form, the CDR3 reads TGCGCCAGCAGCTTGGCCGGGGCGGAGGGTGAAAAACTGTTTTTT. Translation gives CASSLAGAEGEKLFF.

J is TRBJ1-5 and V is TRBV19; TRBD1 matches 10 bases. V dropped 3 bases and J dropped 1; count of bases not matched to a gene: 3. CDR1 and CDR2 from the germline V gene are LNHDA and SQIVND (reference sequence). CDR3 length equals 16 residues. The CDR3 DNA reads TGTGCCAGTAGTATCCTGGGACAGGGGAGCAATCAGCCCCAGCATTTT. Translating gives CASSILGQGSNQPQHF.

The rearrangement uses TRBV11-3 and TRBJ2-5; the match to TRBD2 covers 14 bases. Germline CDR1 reads SGHNT; CDR2 reads YENEEA. With V trimmed by 1 base and J by 1 base, 11 bases remained unmatched. The CDR3 spans 20 residues. The CDR3 DNA is TGTGCCAGCAGCTTAGTTTCTCGTCGGACTAGCGGGAGGTCCCAAGAGACCCAGTACTTC. This codes for CASSLVSRRTSGRSQETQYF.

The rearrangement joins TRBV5-1 to TRBJ2-2, with 11 positions matching TRBD2. The CDR3 spans 15 residues. Germline CDR1 SGHRS, CDR2 YFSETQ. V lost 2 bases, J lost 6 bases, and 3 bases stayed unmatched. The CDR3 DNA reads TGCGCCAGCAGCTTTACTAGCGGGGGACCCGGGGAGCTGTTTTTT. It specifies CASSFTSGGPGELFF.